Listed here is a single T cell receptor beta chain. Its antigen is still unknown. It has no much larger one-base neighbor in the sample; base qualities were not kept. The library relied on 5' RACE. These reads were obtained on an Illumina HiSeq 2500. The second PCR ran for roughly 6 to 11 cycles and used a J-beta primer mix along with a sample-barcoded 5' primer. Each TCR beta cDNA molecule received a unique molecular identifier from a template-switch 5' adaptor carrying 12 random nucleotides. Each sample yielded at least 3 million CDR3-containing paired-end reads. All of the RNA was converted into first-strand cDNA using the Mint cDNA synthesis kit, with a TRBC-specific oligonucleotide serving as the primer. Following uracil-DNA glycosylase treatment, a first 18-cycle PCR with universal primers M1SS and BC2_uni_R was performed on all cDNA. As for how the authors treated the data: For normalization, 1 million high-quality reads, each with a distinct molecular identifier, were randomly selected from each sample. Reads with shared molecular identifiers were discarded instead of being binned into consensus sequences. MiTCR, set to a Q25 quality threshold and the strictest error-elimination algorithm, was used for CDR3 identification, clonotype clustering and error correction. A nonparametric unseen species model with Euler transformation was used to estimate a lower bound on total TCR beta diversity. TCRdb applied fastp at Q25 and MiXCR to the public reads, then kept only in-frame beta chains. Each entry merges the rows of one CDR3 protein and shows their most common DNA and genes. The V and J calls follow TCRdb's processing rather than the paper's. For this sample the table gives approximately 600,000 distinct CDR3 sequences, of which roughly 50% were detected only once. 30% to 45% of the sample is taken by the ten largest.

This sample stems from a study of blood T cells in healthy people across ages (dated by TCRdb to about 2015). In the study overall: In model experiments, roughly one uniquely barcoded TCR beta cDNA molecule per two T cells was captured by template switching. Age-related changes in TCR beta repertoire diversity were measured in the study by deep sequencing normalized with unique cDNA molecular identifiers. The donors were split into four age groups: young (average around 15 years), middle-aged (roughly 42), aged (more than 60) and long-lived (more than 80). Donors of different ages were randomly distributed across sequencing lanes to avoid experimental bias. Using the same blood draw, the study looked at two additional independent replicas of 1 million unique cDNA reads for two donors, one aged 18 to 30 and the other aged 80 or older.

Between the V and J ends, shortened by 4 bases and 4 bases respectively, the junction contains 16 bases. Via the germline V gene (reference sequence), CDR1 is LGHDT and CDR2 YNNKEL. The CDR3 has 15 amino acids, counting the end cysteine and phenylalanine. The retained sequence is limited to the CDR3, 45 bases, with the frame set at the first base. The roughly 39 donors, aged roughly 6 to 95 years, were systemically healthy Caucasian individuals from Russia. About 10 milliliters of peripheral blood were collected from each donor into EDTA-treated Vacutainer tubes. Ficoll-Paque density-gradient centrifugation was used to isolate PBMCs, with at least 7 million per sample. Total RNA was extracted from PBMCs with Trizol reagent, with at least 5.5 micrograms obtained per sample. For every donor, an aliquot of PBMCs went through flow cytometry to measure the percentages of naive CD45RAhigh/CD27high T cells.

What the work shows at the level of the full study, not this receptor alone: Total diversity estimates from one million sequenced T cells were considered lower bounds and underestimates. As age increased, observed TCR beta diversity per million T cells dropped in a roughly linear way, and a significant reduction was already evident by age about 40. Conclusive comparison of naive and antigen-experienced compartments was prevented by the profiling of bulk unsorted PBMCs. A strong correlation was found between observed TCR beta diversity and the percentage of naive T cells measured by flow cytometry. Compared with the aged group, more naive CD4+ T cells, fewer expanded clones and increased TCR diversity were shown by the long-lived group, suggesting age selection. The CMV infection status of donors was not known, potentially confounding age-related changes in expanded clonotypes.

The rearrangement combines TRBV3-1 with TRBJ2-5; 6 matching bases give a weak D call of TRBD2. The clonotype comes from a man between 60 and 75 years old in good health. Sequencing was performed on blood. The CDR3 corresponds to CASSPPEGIGETQYF. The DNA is TGTGCCAGCAGCCCCCCGGAGGGGATTGGAGAGACCCAGTACTTC.